This T cell receptor beta chain is from a study of T-cell memory formation after mild COVID-19. Findings of the study overall: Those CD4+ clones that contracted were mainly in CM and EM (CD8+ ones in EMRA).

MiXCR was run by TCRdb on the 5' RACE reads, yielding one entry per CDR3 protein. The data show 200,000 or so distinct CDR3 sequences, 7.5% to 10% seen once. This clonotype was found a few times. Antigen unknown. V was trimmed by 10 bases and J by 12 bases, leaving 25 bases between them. There are 13 residues in the CDR3. Germline assignment: CDR1 LGHDT and CDR2 YNNKEL (reference sequence). This TCR came from a man between 18 and 29 years old who had mild COVID-19 (a few samples of this study predate the infection). Cell type and time point are not known. The J gene is TRBJ2-7, the V gene TRBV3-1; no reliable D call. Sequences were obtained from PBMCs or a T cell subset sorted from them (not recorded which). CDR3 DNA sequence: TGTGCCACCAGTAAGGACCAGATCCCCCGACGGTACTTC. As protein: CATSKDQIPRRYF.